These 2 T cell receptor beta chains were sequenced from one sample in a study of blood T cell repertoires in COVID-19. TCRdb's copy holds only in-frame clones and misses some; the assay was immunoSEQ multiplex PCR. Of just over 250,000 clones listed, around 80% are singletons. The sequencing input was PBMCs or T cells enriched from blood (not recorded which). The origin of the receptors is a man aged 25 to 40 with acute COVID-19.

The J gene is TRBJ1-1, the V gene TRBV9, with TRBD1 matching 10 bases. The CDR3 has 17 amino acids. Germline V gene sequence: CDR1 SGDLS, CDR2 YYNGEE. V lost 4 bases, J lost 7 bases, and 16 bases stayed unmatched. The CDR3 DNA reads as TGTGCCAGCAGCTCATGGAGGGGACAGGGGAAGGGCGGTGAAGCTTTCTTT. This translates into CASSSWRGQGKGGEAFF. Supplemented by reference TRBV9 and TRBJ1-1, the full variable domain reads DSGVTQTPKHLITATGQRVTLRCSPRSGDLSVYWYQQSLDQGLQFLIQYYNGEERAKGNILERFSAQQFPDLHSELNLSSLELGDSALYFCASSSWRGQGKGGEAFFGQGTRLTVV.

This clone was counted only a few times. The CDR3 spells CASSMGTGMYTEAFF. The CDR3 nucleotides are TGTGCCAGTAGCATGGGGACAGGGATGTATACTGAAGCTTTCTTT. The J gene is TRBJ1-1, the V gene TRBV19; 9 nucleotides align to TRBD1. The V gene's germline CDR1 is LNHDA and CDR2 SQIVND (reference sequence). J lost 5 bases, V lost 6 bases, and 10 bases had no gene match. The CDR3 loop spans 15 amino acids.